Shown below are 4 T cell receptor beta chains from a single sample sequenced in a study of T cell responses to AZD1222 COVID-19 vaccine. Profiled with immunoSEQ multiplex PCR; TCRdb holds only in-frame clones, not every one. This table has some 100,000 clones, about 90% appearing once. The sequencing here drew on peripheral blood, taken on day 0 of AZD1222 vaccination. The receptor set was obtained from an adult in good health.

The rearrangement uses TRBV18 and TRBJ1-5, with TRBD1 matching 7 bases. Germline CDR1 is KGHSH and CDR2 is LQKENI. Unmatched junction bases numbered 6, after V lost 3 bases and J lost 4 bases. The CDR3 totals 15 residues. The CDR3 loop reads CASSPGTEVNQPQHF. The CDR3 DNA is TGTGCCAGCTCACCTGGGACAGAAGTTAATCAGCCCCAGCATTTT. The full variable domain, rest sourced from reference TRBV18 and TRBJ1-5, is NAGVMQNPRHLVRRRGQEARLRCSPMKGHSHVYWYRQLPEEGLKFMVYLQKENIIDESGMPKERFSAEFPKEGPSILRIQQVVRGDSAAYFCASSPGTEVNQPQHFGDGTRLSIL.

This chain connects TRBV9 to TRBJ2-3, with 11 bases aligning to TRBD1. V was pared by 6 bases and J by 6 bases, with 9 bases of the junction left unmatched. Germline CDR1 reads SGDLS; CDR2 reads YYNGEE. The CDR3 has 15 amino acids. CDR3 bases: TGTGCCAGCACCTTAGGACAGGGGGCATTGGATACGCAGTATTTT. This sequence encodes CASTLGQGALDTQYF.

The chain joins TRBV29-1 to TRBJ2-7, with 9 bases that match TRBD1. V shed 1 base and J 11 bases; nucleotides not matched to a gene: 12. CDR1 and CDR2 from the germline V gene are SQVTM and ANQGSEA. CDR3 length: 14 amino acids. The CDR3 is CSVEGPGGQGKEYF. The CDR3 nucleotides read TGCAGCGTTGAAGGGCCTGGGGGACAGGGAAAAGAGTACTTC.

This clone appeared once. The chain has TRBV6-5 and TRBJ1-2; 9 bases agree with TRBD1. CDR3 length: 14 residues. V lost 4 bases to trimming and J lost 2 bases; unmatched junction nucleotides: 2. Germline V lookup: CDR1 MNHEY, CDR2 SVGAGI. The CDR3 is CASSWDRANYGYTF. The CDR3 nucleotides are TGTGCCAGCAGTTGGGACAGGGCAAACTATGGCTACACCTTC.